This T cell receptor beta chain was observed in a study of metastatic and nonmetastatic thyroid tumors. Turning to the study itself: The study looked at repertoires side by side in blood and in tumor or nodule tissue from malignant and benign thyroid patients.

Study results and limitations: Malignant thyroid tumors reportedly had TCR beta diversity that was significantly higher than in benign nodules, in blood and tumor.

Original analysis: Between-group CDR3 differences, defined by clinicopathological status, yielded a distant-metastasis classifier for papillary thyroid cancer. TCRdb re-called clones from the PCR reads using MiXCR. The authors' filters were not applied to this entry. This sample carries 33,000 or so clones, roughly 19% of them seen once, and the ten largest clones take about 22%. This CDR3 is 18 amino acids long. The V segment lost 0 bases and the J segment 0 bases; nucleotides outside the gene matches: 6. Points on this clone: The target antigen is unknown.

All patients were untreated before thyroid surgery. The V and J genes are TRBV12-3 or TRBV12-4 and TRBJ2-2, with 8 bases aligning to TRBD1. The receptor was isolated from a female donor with papillary thyroid cancer or a benign thyroid nodule (not recorded which). Some clones in this sample may be carry-over from other donors' samples. The sample consisted of blood. The CDR3 DNA follows: TGTGCCAGCAGTTTAGCGTGGGGACAGGCTACGAACACCGGGGAGCTGTTTTTT. Protein sequence: CASSLAWGQATNTGELFF.